The clone carrying this T cell receptor beta chain was observed many times. The antigen remains unidentified. RNA transcripts yielded amplified TCR beta CDR3 regions. The TCR CDR3 first-round RT-PCR relied on the HTBI primer set. TCRdb re-analysed the multiplex PCR reads in MiXCR, keeping a single row per CDR3 protein. The sample lists approximately 610,000 distinct CDR3 sequences; about 15% were seen once. The study based diagnoses on clinical symptoms, serum thyroxine and TRAb, thyroid ultrasound and orbital computed tomography. The germline V and J ends were trimmed by 1 base and 3 bases, with 7 bases remaining between them. The CDR3 length is 14 residues. Per germline, CDR1 SGHTA and CDR2 FQGNSA. This entry belongs to a study of T cells in Graves' hyperthyroidism and ophthalmopathy. Study observations and caveats: Ophthalmopathy onset followed model prediction by a median approximately 6.2 months.

The rearrangement joins TRBV7-2 to TRBJ1-5; D gene unclear. Sequenced input: blood. The TCR originated in a woman aged 40 to 49 with Graves' ophthalmopathy. CDR3: CASSLGFPNQPQHF. The CDR3, as DNA: TGTGCCAGCAGCTTAGGTTTCCCCAATCAGCCCCAGCATTTT.